A selection of T cell receptor beta chains follows, all from one sample in a study of siplizumab effects on memory and regulatory T cells. The data were produced by immunoSEQ multiplex PCR, yet TCRdb's version contains in-frame clones alone and is incomplete. The top ten hold roughly 18% of the sample, which has approximately 46,000 clones, over 90% seen once. Sequencing input: CD8+ T cells sorted from blood. These TCRs come from a human donor in good health. CDR3s include the opening cysteine and the closing phenylalanine or tryptophan. The D gene is left open where the match is weak. Clone size is stated in some rows and not others, as once, few, many or a class when expanded.

v_gene	d_gene	abundance	j_gene	CDR3nt	CDR3aa
TRBV5-6	-	few	TRBJ2-7	TGTGCCAGCAGTGCTGACAGGAGCTACGAGCAGTACTTC	CASSADRSYEQYF
TRBV4-2	-	-	TRBJ2-2	TGTGCCAGCAGCAATCCCGGGACCGAGGCGGTCGGGGAGCTGTTTTTT	CASSNPGTEAVGELFF
TRBV7-9	-	-	TRBJ2-5	TGTGCCAGCAGTATACAGACTCAAGAGACCCAGTACTTC	CASSIQTQETQYF
TRBV28	TRBD2	-	TRBJ2-7	TGTGCCAGCAGGACAGCGGGAGAGAACTACGAGCAGTACTTC	CASRTAGENYEQYF
TRBV19	TRBD2	-	TRBJ2-1	TGTGCCAGTAGCCCTCCGGGGACTAGTATCAATGAGCAGTTCTTC	CASSPPGTSINEQFF
TRBV30	-	-	TRBJ1-4	TGTGCCTGGGGGACGTCCTCTAATGAAAAACTGTTTTTT	CAWGTSSNEKLFF
TRBV27	TRBD1	-	TRBJ1-2	TGTGCCAGCAGACGGACAGGGGAAGGCTACACCTTC	CASRRTGEGYTF
TRBV27	-	once	TRBJ2-1	TGTGCCAGCAGTTTAGGGGGGCCTTACAATGAGCAGTTCTTC	CASSLGGPYNEQFF
TRBV27	TRBD1	-	TRBJ1-4	TGTGCCAGCAGTTTTTACAGGGGCCCTAATGAAAAACTGTTTTTT	CASSFYRGPNEKLFF
TRBV19	TRBD1	-	TRBJ1-5	TGTGCCAGTAGTCCCGAGAGACAGGGCCAACGTCAGCCCCAGCATTTT	CASSPERQGQRQPQHF
TRBV28	-	-	TRBJ2-2	TGTGCCACCGTGGGGATGTGGCGCCAAATGACCGGGGAGCTGTTTTTT	CATVGMWRQMTGELFF
TRBV27	-	-	TRBJ1-1	TGTGCCAGCAGCCGGGGCGTTGGGACGGAAGCTTTCTTT	CASSRGVGTEAFF
TRBV2	-	-	TRBJ1-1	TGTGCCAGCAGTGAAACGTCGGGCACTGAAGCTTTCTTT	CASSETSGTEAFF
TRBV7-2	TRBD1	once	TRBJ1-2	TGTGCCAGCAGCGCCAGATTGGGACAGCTAGTTTGGGGCTACACCTTC	CASSARLGQLVWGYTF
TRBV27	-	-	TRBJ1-2	TGTGCCAGCAGTTTTTACTGGGGCTATGGCTACACCTTC	CASSFYWGYGYTF
TRBV4-2	-	-	TRBJ1-4	TGTGCCAGCAGCCAAGAGGAATTGGGACATGCGGCAGCAGAGAATGAAAAACTGTTTTTT	CASSQEELGHAAAENEKLFF
TRBV28	-	-	TRBJ2-6	TGTGCCAGCAGTTTAGTAGGCCAGGGTTCTGGGGCCAACGTCCTGACTTTC	CASSLVGQGSGANVLTF
TRBV30	-	-	TRBJ1-5	TGTGCCTGGAAACAGGGCGATCAGCCCCAGCATTTT	CAWKQGDQPQHF
TRBV6-6	-	-	TRBJ2-1	TGTGCCAGCAGTTACCAGGTGGTTGATGAGCAGTTCTTC	CASSYQVVDEQFF
TRBV28	-	once	TRBJ2-7	TGTGCCAGCAGTGGACCCACAACAGGGCCCCCCTACGAGCAGTACTTC	CASSGPTTGPPYEQYF
TRBV4-1	-	-	TRBJ2-2	TGCGCCAGCAGCTCCCTTACGGGATACGGGGAGCTGTTTTTT	CASSSLTGYGELFF
TRBV28	-	-	TRBJ2-5	TGTGCCAGCAGTTTCCTGGAAGAGACCCAGTACTTC	CASSFLEETQYF
TRBV25-1	TRBD2	-	TRBJ2-1	TGTGCCAGCAGTTTACTAGCGGGAGCGAACAATGAGCAGTTCTTC	CASSLLAGANNEQFF
TRBV11-1	-	once	TRBJ2-5	TGTGCCAGCAGCTCATACAGCGAAGAGACCCAGTACTTC	CASSSYSEETQYF
TRBV14	-	-	TRBJ2-2	TGTGCCAGCAGCCAAGAGAGCAGGACCGGGGAGCTGTTTTTT	CASSQESRTGELFF
TRBV29-1	TRBD2	-	TRBJ2-1	TGCAGCGTTGTGGGAGGGAGGGCCTCTATGGGGAATGAGCAGTTCTTC	CSVVGGRASMGNEQFF
TRBV11-3	-	-	TRBJ1-1	TGTGCCAGCAGCTTCAGGGGAGCGAACACTGAAGCTTTCTTT	CASSFRGANTEAFF
TRBV5-4	-	-	TRBJ1-2	TGTGCCAGCAGCCGTTATAACTATGGCTACACCTTC	CASSRYNYGYTF
TRBV11-2	TRBD1	-	TRBJ2-1	TGTGCCAGCAGCCTCCGACAGGGATCCTACAATGAGCAGTTCTTC	CASSLRQGSYNEQFF
TRBV7-2	-	few	TRBJ2-3	TGTGCCAGCAGCCAAATCAGGGATTTTGGAGATACGCAGTATTTT	CASSQIRDFGDTQYF
TRBV9	-	-	TRBJ2-1	TGTGCCAGCAGCGTAGTTCAGGGGATGGGCAATGAGCAGTTCTTC	CASSVVQGMGNEQFF
TRBV10-3	-	-	TRBJ2-1	TGTGCCATCAGTGAACAGGCACCCTACTCCTACAATGAGCAGTTCTTC	CAISEQAPYSYNEQFF
TRBV14	-	-	TRBJ2-7	TGTGCCAGCAGTAATATGGTGCTCTACGAGCAGTACTTC	CASSNMVLYEQYF
TRBV18	-	-	TRBJ2-7	TGTGCCAGCTCACCGACACCAAACTACGAGCAGTACTTC	CASSPTPNYEQYF
TRBV6-5	TRBD1	-	TRBJ1-1	TGTGCCAGCAGTCCACAGGGGGCTCAAGCTTTCTTT	CASSPQGAQAFF
TRBV7-9	TRBD1	-	TRBJ1-6	TGTGCCAGCAGCTACCGTACAGGGGGTTATAATTCACCCCTCCACTTT	CASSYRTGGYNSPLHF
TRBV7-9	TRBD1	-	TRBJ2-7	TGTGCCAGCAGCGCTGGGGGTCGCCGGGACAGGGACTCCTACGAGCAGTACTTC	CASSAGGRRDRDSYEQYF
TRBV5-4	-	once	TRBJ1-2	TGTGCCAGCAGCACTGGGACACGCCGTTATGGCTACACCTTC	CASSTGTRRYGYTF
TRBV4-1	TRBD1	once	TRBJ2-1	TGCGCCAGCACCCCGGGACAGCGGTTGAGGGACAATGAGCAGTTCTTC	CASTPGQRLRDNEQFF
TRBV9	TRBD1	-	TRBJ2-7	TGTGCCAGCAGCGTAGGAGACAGGGGTGACGAGCAGTACTTC	CASSVGDRGDEQYF